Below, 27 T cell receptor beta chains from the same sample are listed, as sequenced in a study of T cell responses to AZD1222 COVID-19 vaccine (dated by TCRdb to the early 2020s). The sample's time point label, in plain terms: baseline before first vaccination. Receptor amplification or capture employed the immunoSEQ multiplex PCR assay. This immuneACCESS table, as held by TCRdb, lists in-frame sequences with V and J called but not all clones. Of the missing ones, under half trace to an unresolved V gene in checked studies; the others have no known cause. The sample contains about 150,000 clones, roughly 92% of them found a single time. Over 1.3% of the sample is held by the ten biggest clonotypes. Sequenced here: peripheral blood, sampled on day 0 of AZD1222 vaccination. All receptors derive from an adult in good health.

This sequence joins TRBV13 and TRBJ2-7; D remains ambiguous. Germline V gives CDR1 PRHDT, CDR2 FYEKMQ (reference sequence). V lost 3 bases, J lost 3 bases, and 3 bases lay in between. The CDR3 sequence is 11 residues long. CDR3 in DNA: TGTGCCAGCAGCTTCTACTACGAGCAGTACTTC. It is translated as CASSFYYEQYF.

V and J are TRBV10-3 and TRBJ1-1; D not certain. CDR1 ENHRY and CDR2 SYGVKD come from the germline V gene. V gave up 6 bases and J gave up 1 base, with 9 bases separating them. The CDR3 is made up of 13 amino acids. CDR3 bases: TGTGCCATCAGGATCTCGAGGAACACTGAAGCTTTCTTT. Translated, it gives CAIRISRNTEAFF.

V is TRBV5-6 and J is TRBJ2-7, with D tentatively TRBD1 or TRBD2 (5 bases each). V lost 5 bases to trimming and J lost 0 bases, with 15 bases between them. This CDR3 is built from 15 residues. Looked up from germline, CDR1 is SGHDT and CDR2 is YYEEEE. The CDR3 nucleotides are TGTGCCAGCAGTGATGCCGGGGCCCCCTCCTACGAGCAGTACTTC. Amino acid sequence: CASSDAGAPSYEQYF.

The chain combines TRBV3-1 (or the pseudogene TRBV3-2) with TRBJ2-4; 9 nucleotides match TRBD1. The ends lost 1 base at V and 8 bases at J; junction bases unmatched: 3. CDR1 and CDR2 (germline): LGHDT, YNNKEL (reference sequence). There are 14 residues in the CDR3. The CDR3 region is CASSQGQGDDIQYF. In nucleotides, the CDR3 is TGTGCCAGCAGCCAAGGACAGGGGGATGACATTCAGTACTTC.

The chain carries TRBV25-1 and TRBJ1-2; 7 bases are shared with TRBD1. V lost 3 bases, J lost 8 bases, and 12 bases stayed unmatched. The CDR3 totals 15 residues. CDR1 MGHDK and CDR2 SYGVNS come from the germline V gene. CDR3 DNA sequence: TGTGCCAGCAGTGACCCTCCCGGCCAAGGGGGCGGCTACACCTTC. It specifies CASSDPPGQGGGYTF.

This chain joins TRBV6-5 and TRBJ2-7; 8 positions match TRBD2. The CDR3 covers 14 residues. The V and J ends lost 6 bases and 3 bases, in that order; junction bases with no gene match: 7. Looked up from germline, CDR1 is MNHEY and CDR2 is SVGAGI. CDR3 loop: CASSPAGGGYEQYF. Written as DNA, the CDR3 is TGTGCCAGCAGCCCCGCGGGAGGCGGCTACGAGCAGTACTTC.

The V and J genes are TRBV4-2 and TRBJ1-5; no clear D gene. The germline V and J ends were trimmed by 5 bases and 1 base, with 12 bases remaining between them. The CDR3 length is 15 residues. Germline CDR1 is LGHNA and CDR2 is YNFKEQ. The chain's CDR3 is CASSEGNLSNQPQHF. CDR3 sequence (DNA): TGTGCCAGCAGCGAAGGGAATCTAAGCAATCAGCCCCAGCATTTT.

CDR3 sequence (DNA): TGCGCCAGCAGCTTGGCTCGGACTAGCGATGTGGATGAGCAGTTCTTC. Its protein product is CASSLARTSDVDEQFF. This rearrangement joins TRBV5-1 to TRBJ2-1; TRBD2 matches at 9 bases. Germline V CDR1 and CDR2: SGHRS, YFSETQ. This CDR3 comprises 16 residues. Trimming removed 0 bases from V and 8 bases from J; junction bases left unmatched: 9.

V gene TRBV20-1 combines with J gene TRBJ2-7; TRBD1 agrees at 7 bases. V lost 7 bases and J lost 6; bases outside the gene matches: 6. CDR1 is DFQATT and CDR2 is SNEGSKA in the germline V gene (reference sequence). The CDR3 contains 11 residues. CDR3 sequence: CSGGGLTEQYF. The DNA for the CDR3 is TGCAGTGGAGGGGGCCTAACCGAGCAGTACTTC.

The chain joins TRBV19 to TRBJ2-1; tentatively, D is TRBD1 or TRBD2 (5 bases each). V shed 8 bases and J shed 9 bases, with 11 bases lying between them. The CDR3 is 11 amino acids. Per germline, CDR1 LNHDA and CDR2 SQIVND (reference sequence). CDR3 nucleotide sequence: TGTGCCAGTCAGGGAGTGCTTGAGCAGTTCTTC. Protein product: CASQGVLEQFF.

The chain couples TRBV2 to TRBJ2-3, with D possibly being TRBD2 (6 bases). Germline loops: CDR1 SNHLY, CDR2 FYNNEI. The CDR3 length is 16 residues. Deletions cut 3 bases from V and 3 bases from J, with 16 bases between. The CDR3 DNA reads TGTGCCAGCAGTGATTCCGCGTCGGGAGTAACAGATACGCAGTATTTT. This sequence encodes CASSDSASGVTDTQYF. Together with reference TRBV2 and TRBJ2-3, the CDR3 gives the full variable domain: EPEVTQTPSHQVTQMGQEVILRCVPISNHLYFYWYRQILGQKVEFLVSFYNNEISEKSEIFDDQFSVERPDGSNFTLKIRSTKLEDSAMYFCASSDSASGVTDTQYFGPGTRLTVL.

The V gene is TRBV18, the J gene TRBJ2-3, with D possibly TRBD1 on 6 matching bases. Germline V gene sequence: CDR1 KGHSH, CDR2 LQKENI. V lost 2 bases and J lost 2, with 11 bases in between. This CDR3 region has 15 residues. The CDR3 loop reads CASSPRRTVTDTQYF. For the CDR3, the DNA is TGTGCCAGCTCACCAAGACGGACAGTCACAGATACGCAGTATTTT. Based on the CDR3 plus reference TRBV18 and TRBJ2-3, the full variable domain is NAGVMQNPRHLVRRRGQEARLRCSPMKGHSHVYWYRQLPEEGLKFMVYLQKENIIDESGMPKERFSAEFPKEGPSILRIQQVVRGDSAAYFCASSPRRTVTDTQYFGPGTRLTVL.

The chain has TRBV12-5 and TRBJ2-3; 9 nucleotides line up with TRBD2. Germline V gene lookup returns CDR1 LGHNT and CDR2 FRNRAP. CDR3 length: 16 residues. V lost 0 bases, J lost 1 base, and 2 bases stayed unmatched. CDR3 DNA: TGTGCTAGTGGTTTGGTAGTAGCGGGGGGCACAGATACGCAGTATTTT. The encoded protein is CASGLVVAGGTDTQYF. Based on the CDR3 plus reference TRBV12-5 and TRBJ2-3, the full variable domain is DARVTQTPRHKVTEMGQEVTMRCQPILGHNTVFWYRQTMMQGLELLAYFRNRAPLDDSGMPKDRFSAEMPDATLATLKIQPSEPRDSAVYFCASGLVVAGGTDTQYFGPGTRLTVL.

CDR3 residues: CASYTGDDSPLHF. The CDR3 DNA reads TGTGCCAGCTATACAGGGGATGATTCACCCCTCCACTTT. The chain has TRBV6-5 and TRBJ1-6, with TRBD1 identical over 7 bases. This CDR3 comprises 13 residues. Germline loops: CDR1 MNHEY, CDR2 SVGAGI. V shed 8 bases and J 8 bases; nucleotides not matched to a gene: 6.

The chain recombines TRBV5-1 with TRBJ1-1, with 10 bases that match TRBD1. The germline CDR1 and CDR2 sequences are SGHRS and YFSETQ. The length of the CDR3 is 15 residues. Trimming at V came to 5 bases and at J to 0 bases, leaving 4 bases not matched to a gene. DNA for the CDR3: TGCGCCAGCAGGGTGGGACAGGGGATGAACACTGAAGCTTTCTTT. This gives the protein CASRVGQGMNTEAFF.

The CDR3 region has the DNA TGTGCCAGTAGTACGGGGACAGGGGCACTGAACACTGAAGCTTTCTTT. Translating it yields CASSTGTGALNTEAFF. The rearrangement links TRBV19 to TRBJ1-1, with TRBD1 matching 10 bases. Germline CDR1 reads LNHDA; CDR2 reads SQIVND (reference sequence). The CDR3 totals 16 residues. With V trimmed by 4 bases and J by 0 bases, 5 bases remained unmatched.

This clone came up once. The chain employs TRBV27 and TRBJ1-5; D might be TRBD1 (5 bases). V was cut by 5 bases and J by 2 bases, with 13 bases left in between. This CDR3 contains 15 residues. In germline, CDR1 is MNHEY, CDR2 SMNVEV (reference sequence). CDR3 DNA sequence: TGTGCCAGCAGTCTGGGGCGCGAGGGCAATCAGCCCCAGCATTTT. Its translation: CASSLGREGNQPQHF.

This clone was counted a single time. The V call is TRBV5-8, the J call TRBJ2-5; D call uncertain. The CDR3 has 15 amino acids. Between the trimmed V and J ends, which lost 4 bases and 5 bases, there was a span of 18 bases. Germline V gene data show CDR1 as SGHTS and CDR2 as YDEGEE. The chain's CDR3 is CASSQERSNTETQYF. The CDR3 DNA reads TGTGCCAGCAGCCAAGAAAGAAGTAACACGGAGACCCAGTACTTC.

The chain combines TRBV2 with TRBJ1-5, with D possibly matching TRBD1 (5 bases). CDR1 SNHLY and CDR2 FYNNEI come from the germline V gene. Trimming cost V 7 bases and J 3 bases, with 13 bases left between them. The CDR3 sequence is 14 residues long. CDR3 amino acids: CASKVGGYNQPQHF. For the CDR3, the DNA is TGTGCCAGCAAGGTCGGGGGGTACAATCAGCCCCAGCATTTT.

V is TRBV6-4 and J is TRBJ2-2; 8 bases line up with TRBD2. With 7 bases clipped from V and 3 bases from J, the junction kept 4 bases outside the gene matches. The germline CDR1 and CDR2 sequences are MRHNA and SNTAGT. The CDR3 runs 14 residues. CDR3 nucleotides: TGTGCCAGCACCCCGACTAGCGACACCGGGGAGCTGTTTTTT. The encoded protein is CASTPTSDTGELFF.

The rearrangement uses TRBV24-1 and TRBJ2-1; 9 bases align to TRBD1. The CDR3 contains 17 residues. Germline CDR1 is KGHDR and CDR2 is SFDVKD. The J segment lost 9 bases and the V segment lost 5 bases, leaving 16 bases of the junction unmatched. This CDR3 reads CATSAGGAGTGLGEQFF. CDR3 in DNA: TGTGCCACCAGTGCCGGAGGGGCGGGGACAGGGCTAGGTGAGCAGTTCTTC.

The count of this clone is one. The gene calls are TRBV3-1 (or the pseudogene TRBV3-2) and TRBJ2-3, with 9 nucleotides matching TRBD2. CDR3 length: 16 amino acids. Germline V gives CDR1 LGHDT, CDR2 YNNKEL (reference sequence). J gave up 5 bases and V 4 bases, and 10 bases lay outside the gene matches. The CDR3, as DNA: TGTGCCAGCAGCCCTCTGGCGGGGGGGCCGGTAGATACGCAGTATTTT. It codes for CASSPLAGGPVDTQYF.

The CDR3 reads CASSLDRILPQHF. The CDR3 coding sequence is TGTGCCAGCAGCCTGGACCGTATCTTGCCCCAGCATTTT. The rearrangement joins TRBV7-9 to TRBJ1-5; the D is unclear. There are 13 residues in the CDR3. The germline V gene has CDR1 SEHNR and CDR2 FQNEAQ (reference sequence). Between the trimmed V and J ends, which lost 5 bases and 9 bases, there was a span of 14 bases.

The CDR3 DNA follows: TGTGCCAGCTCACCATCGCCCGGGGTGAACACTGAAGCTTTCTTT. Its protein is CASSPSPGVNTEAFF. This chain joins TRBV18 and TRBJ1-1, with D unresolved. CDR3 length: 15 amino acids. Germline-derived CDR1 and CDR2 are KGHSH and LQKENI. Trimming removed 2 bases at V and 0 bases at J, with 10 bases between. Variable domain in full (rest from reference TRBV18 and TRBJ1-1): NAGVMQNPRHLVRRRGQEARLRCSPMKGHSHVYWYRQLPEEGLKFMVYLQKENIIDESGMPKERFSAEFPKEGPSILRIQQVVRGDSAAYFCASSPSPGVNTEAFFGQGTRLTVV.

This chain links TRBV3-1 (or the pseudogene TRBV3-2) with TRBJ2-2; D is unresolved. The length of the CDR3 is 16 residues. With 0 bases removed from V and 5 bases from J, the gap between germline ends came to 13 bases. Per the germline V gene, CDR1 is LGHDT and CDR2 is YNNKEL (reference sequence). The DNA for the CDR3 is TGTGCCAGCAGCCAAGATAGAGTGGACGGAACCGGGGAGCTGTTTTTT. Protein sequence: CASSQDRVDGTGELFF.

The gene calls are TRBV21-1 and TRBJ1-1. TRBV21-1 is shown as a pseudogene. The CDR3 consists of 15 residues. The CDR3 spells CASSKVDGLNTEAFF. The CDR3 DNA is TGTGCCAGCAGCAAAGTTGACGGCTTGAACACTGAAGCTTTCTTT.

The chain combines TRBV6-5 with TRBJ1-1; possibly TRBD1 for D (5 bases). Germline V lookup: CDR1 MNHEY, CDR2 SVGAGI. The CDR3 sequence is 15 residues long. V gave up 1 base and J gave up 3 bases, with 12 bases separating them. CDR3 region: CASSYYSRGDTEAFF. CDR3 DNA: TGTGCCAGCAGTTACTACAGCCGGGGGGACACTGAAGCTTTCTTT.